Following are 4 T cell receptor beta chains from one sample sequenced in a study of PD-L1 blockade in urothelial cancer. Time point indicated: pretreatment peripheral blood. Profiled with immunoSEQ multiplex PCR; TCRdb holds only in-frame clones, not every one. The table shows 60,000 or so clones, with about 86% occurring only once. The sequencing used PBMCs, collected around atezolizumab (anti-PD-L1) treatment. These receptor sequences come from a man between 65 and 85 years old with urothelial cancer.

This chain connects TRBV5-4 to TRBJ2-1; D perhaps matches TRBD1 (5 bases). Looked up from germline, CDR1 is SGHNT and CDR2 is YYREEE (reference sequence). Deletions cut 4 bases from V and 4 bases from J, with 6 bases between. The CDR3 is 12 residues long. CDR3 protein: CASSHRYNEQFF. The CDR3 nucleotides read TGTGCCAGCAGCCACAGGTACAATGAGCAGTTCTTC.

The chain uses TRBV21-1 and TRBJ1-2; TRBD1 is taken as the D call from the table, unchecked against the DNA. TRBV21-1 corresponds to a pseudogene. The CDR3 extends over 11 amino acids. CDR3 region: CARGLDYGYTF. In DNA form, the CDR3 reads TGTGCCAGGGGGCTCGACTATGGCTACACCTTC.

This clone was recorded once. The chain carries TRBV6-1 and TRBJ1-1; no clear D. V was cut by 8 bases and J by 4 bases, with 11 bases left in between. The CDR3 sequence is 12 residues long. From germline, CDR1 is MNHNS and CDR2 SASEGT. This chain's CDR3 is CASVTEGTEAFF. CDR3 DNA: TGTGCCAGCGTCACCGAGGGCACTGAAGCTTTCTTT.

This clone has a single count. CDR3 DNA sequence: TGTGCCAGCAGTAGGGAAGACAGCCGGGGCAATCAGCCCCAGCATTTT. Translation gives CASSREDSRGNQPQHF. V and J are TRBV2 and TRBJ1-5; maybe TRBD1 (5 bases). In germline, CDR1 is SNHLY, CDR2 FYNNEI. Deletions cut 5 bases from V and 2 bases from J, with 16 bases between. CDR3 length: 16 amino acids. The variable domain in full, completed from reference TRBV2 and TRBJ1-5, reads EPEVTQTPSHQVTQMGQEVILRCVPISNHLYFYWYRQILGQKVEFLVSFYNNEISEKSEIFDDQFSVERPDGSNFTLKIRSTKLEDSAMYFCASSREDSRGNQPQHFGDGTRLSIL.